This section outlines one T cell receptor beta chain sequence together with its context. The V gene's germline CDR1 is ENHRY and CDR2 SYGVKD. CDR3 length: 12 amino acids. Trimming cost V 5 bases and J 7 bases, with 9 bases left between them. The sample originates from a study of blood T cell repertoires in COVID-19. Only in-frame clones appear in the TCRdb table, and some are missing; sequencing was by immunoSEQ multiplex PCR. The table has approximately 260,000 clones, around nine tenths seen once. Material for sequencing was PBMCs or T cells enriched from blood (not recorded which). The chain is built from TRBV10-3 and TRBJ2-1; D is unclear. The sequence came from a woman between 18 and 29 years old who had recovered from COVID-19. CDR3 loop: CAISPGRNEQFF. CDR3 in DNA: TGTGCCATCAGTCCAGGTCGGAATGAGCAGTTCTTC.